What follows are 26 T cell receptor beta chains derived from one specimen sequenced in a study of vaccination and CD4 T cells after COVID-19. These receptors' antigens are unknown. As to time point: late sampling 161 to 241 days after vaccination in a few convalescent patients. Treatment meaning: roughly nine-day PBMC culture with coronavirus spike peptide pools or control peptides (ViraFEST assay). Once obtained from cultured CD4+ T cells, the DNA was sequenced using the Oncomine TCR Beta short-read assay. In TCRdb, the PCR reads were re-called with MiXCR into one record per CDR3 protein. The table has around 16,000 distinct CDR3 sequences, roughly 50% seen once; the top ten hold around 21%. Here the sequenced sample was CD4+ T cells from blood, cultured in vitro, taken about 7 months after SARS-CoV-2 vaccination. The receptors were gathered from a human donor who had recovered from COVID-19.

This chain uses TRBV7-8 with TRBJ2-7; D gene unclear. CDR3 length equals 13 residues. Trimming left V 5 bases short and J 4 bases short, with 12 bases between. Germline V CDR1 and CDR2: SGHVS, FQNEAQ. CDR3 loop: CASSPKQWYEQYF. In DNA, the CDR3 is TGTGCCAGCAGCCCTAAGCAGTGGTACGAGCAGTACTTC.

The chain uses TRBV7-8 and TRBJ2-7, with 8 bases identical to TRBD2. The germline V gene has CDR1 SGHVS and CDR2 FQNEAQ. V trimming: 5 bases; J trimming: 3 bases; junction bases outside the gene matches: 12. CDR3 length: 16 amino acids. The CDR3 DNA follows: TGTGCCAGCAGCCCGGCGGGGGGCGGGAGGATCTACGAGCAGTACTTC. It specifies CASSPAGGGRIYEQYF.

This clonotype has a handful of counts. The DNA of the CDR3 is TGTGCCAGCAGTGCAGGACAGAACTATGGCTACACCTTC. This encodes CASSAGQNYGYTF. The rearrangement links TRBV2 to TRBJ1-2, with TRBD1 as a possible D gene (6 bases). Germline lookup yields CDR1 SNHLY and CDR2 FYNNEI. The length of the CDR3 is 13 residues. V gave up 4 bases and J gave up 2 bases, with 8 bases separating them.

This chain uses TRBV7-9 with TRBJ1-2, with 7 nucleotides matching TRBD1. Germline V lookup: CDR1 SEHNR, CDR2 FQNEAQ (reference sequence). The CDR3 is 14 residues long. Trimming at V came to 4 bases and at J to 2 bases, leaving 4 bases not matched to a gene. CDR3 region: CASSSRDSNYGYTF. DNA for the CDR3: TGTGCCAGCAGCTCCCGGGACAGCAACTATGGCTACACCTTC.

The chain recombines TRBV20-1 with TRBJ2-4; D is uncertain. CDR1 is DFQATT and CDR2 is SNEGSKA in the germline V gene (reference sequence). CDR3 length: 16 residues. The germline V and J ends were trimmed by 1 base and 0 bases, with 13 bases remaining between them. The CDR3 loop reads CSARVGSAEAKNIQYF. CDR3 DNA sequence: TGCAGTGCTAGAGTAGGGTCAGCTGAAGCCAAAAACATTCAGTACTTC.

This chain connects TRBV6-5 to TRBJ1-6, with D unclear. Deletions cut 4 bases from V and 6 bases from J, with 7 bases between. The CDR3 length is 13 residues. Germline loops: CDR1 MNHEY, CDR2 SVGAGI. This CDR3 is CASSSRRNSPLHF. For the CDR3, the DNA is TGTGCCAGCAGTTCTCGCCGTAATTCACCCCTCCACTTT.

The rearrangement joins TRBV6-2 or TRBV6-3 to TRBJ2-7; D gene ambiguous. The germline CDR1 and CDR2 sequences are MNHEY and SVGEGT. The CDR3 consists of 15 residues. Between the trimmed V and J ends, which lost 0 bases and 1 base, there was a span of 10 bases. The CDR3 DNA is TGTGCCAGCAGTTACTCGGGTAGGAGTTCCTACGAGCAGTACTTC. Its protein product is CASSYSGRSSYEQYF.

V is TRBV6-1 and J is TRBJ2-5, with TRBD1 identical over 9 bases. CDR1 is MNHNS and CDR2 is SASEGT in the germline V gene. CDR3 length equals 15 residues. Losses at the gene ends were 6 bases for V and 4 bases for J; bases not matched to a gene: 9. The chain's CDR3 is CASRSGTGMGETQYF. DNA of the CDR3: TGTGCCAGCAGGTCCGGGACAGGGATGGGAGAGACCCAGTACTTC.

In this sample, this clonotype turned up a few times. V usage is TRBV6-2 or TRBV6-3 and J usage is TRBJ1-1; 8 bases match TRBD1. CDR1 and CDR2 (germline): MNHEY, SVGEGT. This CDR3 spans 15 amino acids. The J segment lost 0 bases and the V segment lost 6 bases, leaving 6 bases of the junction unmatched. The DNA for the CDR3 is TGTGCCAGCAGATACAGGGGGTTGATGAACACTGAAGCTTTCTTT. It codes for CASRYRGLMNTEAFF.

The table lists this clonotype with a few counts. CDR3 region: CSAPKTSGSGDTQYF. For the CDR3, the DNA is TGCAGTGCGCCTAAAACTAGCGGGAGCGGTGATACGCAGTATTTT. V gene TRBV20-1 combines with J gene TRBJ2-3, with TRBD2 matching 11 bases. After removal of 6 bases from V and 6 bases from J, the junction contained 11 bases not matched to a gene. The CDR3 is 15 amino acids. The V gene's germline CDR1 is DFQATT and CDR2 SNEGSKA (reference sequence).

The chain carries TRBV27 and TRBJ1-6; no firm D call. Trimming pared 6 bases from V and 0 bases from J, leaving 15 bases between. Germline CDR1 MNHEY, CDR2 SMNVEV (reference sequence). The CDR3 runs to 17 residues. The CDR3: CASREGRARSYNSPLHF. The DNA of the CDR3 is TGTGCCAGCAGAGAAGGACGGGCACGCTCCTATAATTCACCCCTCCACTTT.

The chain couples TRBV20-1 to TRBJ2-1; 9 nucleotides agree with TRBD1. The CDR3 totals 14 residues. The V gene's germline CDR1 is DFQATT and CDR2 SNEGSKA (reference sequence). DNA for the CDR3: TGCAGCGTATCGGACAGGGGTGGCTACAATGAGCAGTTCTTC. The encoded protein is CSVSDRGGYNEQFF.

The chain is built from TRBV20-1 and TRBJ2-1; a possible D gene is TRBD1 (6 bases). In germline, CDR1 is DFQATT, CDR2 SNEGSKA (reference sequence). The CDR3 length is 13 residues. With 6 bases removed from V and 9 bases from J, the gap between germline ends came to 18 bases. The CDR3 sequence: CSAEAGAITEQFF. The CDR3 nucleotides read TGCAGTGCAGAGGCAGGGGCGATTACTGAGCAGTTCTTC.

V usage is TRBV4-1 and J usage is TRBJ2-2; tentative D call: TRBD1 (6 bases). The germline V and J ends were trimmed by 0 bases and 5 bases, with 7 bases remaining between them. CDR3 length: 14 residues. Germline V gene data show CDR1 as MGHRA and CDR2 as YSYEKL. In nucleotides, the CDR3 is TGCGCCAGCAGCCAAGACAGGGGTACCGGGGAGCTGTTTTTT. This gives the protein CASSQDRGTGELFF.

The table lists this clonotype with a few counts. The V call is TRBV7-9, the J call TRBJ1-2; D not resolved. Trimming left V 3 bases short and J 2 bases short, with 7 bases between. CDR1 and CDR2 from the germline V gene are SEHNR and FQNEAQ (reference sequence). The CDR3 covers 13 residues. The CDR3 DNA reads as TGTGCCAGCAGCTTTTGGGGAAACTATGGCTACACCTTC. It is translated as CASSFWGNYGYTF. Based on the CDR3 plus reference TRBV7-9 and TRBJ1-2, the full variable domain is DTGVSQNPRHKITKRGQNVTFRCDPISEHNRLYWYRQTLGQGPEFLTYFQNEAQLEKSRLLSDRFSAERPKGSFSTLEIQRTEQGDSAMYLCASSFWGNYGYTFGSGTRLTVV.

In regard to this clonotype: One base away lies a much larger clone, so this may be a sequencing read error. J is TRBJ1-5 and V is TRBV6-2 or TRBV6-3, with a tentative D call TRBD1 (6 bases). This CDR3 has 16 residues. The ends were cut back, 6 bases at V and 3 bases at J, with 18 bases in the middle. CDR1 MNHEY and CDR2 SVGEGT come from the germline V gene. In nucleotides, the CDR3 is TGTGCCAGCAGAGCCGGGGACATCAGATTCAATCAGCCCCAGCATTTT. It translates to CASRAGDIRFNQPQHF.

V and J are TRBV6-1 and TRBJ2-5; 12 nucleotides agree with TRBD1. V shed 7 bases and J 4 bases; nucleotides not matched to a gene: 13. This CDR3 spans 17 amino acids. Per germline, CDR1 MNHNS and CDR2 SASEGT. CDR3 region: CASKQDTGTGGGETQYF. The CDR3 DNA reads TGTGCCAGCAAGCAAGACACCGGGACAGGGGGCGGAGAGACCCAGTACTTC.

This chain joins TRBV15 and TRBJ1-2; 7 bases line up with TRBD1. Unmatched junction bases numbered 5, after V lost 0 bases and J lost 4 bases. Per germline, CDR1 LNHNV and CDR2 YYDKDF (reference sequence). CDR3 length equals 15 residues. This CDR3 is CATSRDLRDSYGYTF. CDR3 bases: TGTGCCACCAGCAGAGATTTGAGGGACAGCTATGGCTACACCTTC.

The rearrangement uses TRBV29-1 and TRBJ2-3, with no clear D. CDR3 length equals 12 residues. The germline gives CDR1 SQVTM, CDR2 ANQGSEA. The ends were cut back, 3 bases at V and 0 bases at J, with 4 bases in the middle. CDR3 loop: CSVEESTDTQYF. The CDR3 DNA reads TGCAGCGTTGAGGAGAGCACAGATACGCAGTATTTT.

The chain combines TRBV15 with TRBJ2-5, with 9 nucleotides matching TRBD1. V was pared by 5 bases and J by 5 bases, with 12 bases of the junction left unmatched. The CDR3 sequence is 16 residues long. Germline V gives CDR1 LNHNV, CDR2 YYDKDF (reference sequence). CDR3 protein: CATSSRTGVIGETQYF. CDR3 DNA sequence: TGTGCCACCAGCTCTCGGACAGGGGTTATTGGGGAGACCCAGTACTTC.

This clonotype was observed a handful of times. V and J are TRBV7-2 and TRBJ1-1; 7 bases are a match to TRBD1. The CDR3 spans 13 residues. The trim removed 7 bases at V and 1 base at J, leaving 3 bases unmatched. The germline V gene encodes CDR1 SGHTA and CDR2 FQGNSA. The CDR3 DNA sequence: TGTGCCAGCAACCGGGACAGGAACACTGAAGCTTTCTTT. Translated: CASNRDRNTEAFF.

V and J are TRBV7-3 and TRBJ1-1; D ambiguous. This CDR3 contains 16 residues. The V and J ends lost 5 bases and 3 bases respectively, with 19 bases between them. The germline gives CDR1 SGHTA, CDR2 FQGTGA. The CDR3, as DNA: TGTGCCAGCAGCAGTAGGAGGCGTAGGGTGTACACTGAAGCTTTCTTT. Encoded protein: CASSSRRRRVYTEAFF.

This chain connects TRBV9 to TRBJ1-1; possibly TRBD1 for D (6 bases). The germline V gene has CDR1 SGDLS and CDR2 YYNGEE. CDR3 length: 15 residues. The V and J ends lost 0 bases and 1 base respectively, with 10 bases between them. CDR3 amino acids: CASSVGGQENTEAFF. DNA for the CDR3: TGTGCCAGCAGCGTAGGGGGACAAGAGAACACTGAAGCTTTCTTT.

The rearrangement joins TRBV19 to TRBJ2-3; 9 positions match TRBD1. Germline CDR1 and CDR2: LNHDA and SQIVND (reference sequence). The CDR3 loop spans 14 amino acids. V lost 4 bases and J lost 5; bases outside the gene matches: 4. DNA for the CDR3: TGTGCCAGTAGTACGACAGGGGGTGTAGATACGCAGTATTTT. Translating gives CASSTTGGVDTQYF.

Relative to its sample, this clonotype is medium-sized. This rearrangement joins TRBV6-2 or TRBV6-3 to TRBJ1-5, with 9 bases fitting TRBD1. The V and J ends lost 6 bases and 9 bases, in that order; junction bases with no gene match: 12. The CDR3 length is 15 residues. The germline CDR1 and CDR2 sequences are MNHEY and SVGEGT. The CDR3 loop reads CASRYDRGLMWPQHF. The CDR3 DNA reads TGTGCCAGCAGATACGACAGGGGGTTGATGTGGCCCCAGCATTTT.

In its sample, this clonotype was seen a few times. V and J are TRBV6-1 and TRBJ1-5, with D unresolved. Germline CDR1 reads MNHNS; CDR2 reads SASEGT. The CDR3 covers 16 residues. V lost 2 bases to trimming and J lost 9 bases, with 20 bases between them. CDR3 DNA: TGTGCCAGCAGTGAACCCCTCCGGCACCCCGGGCGGCCCCAGCATTTT. Translation: CASSEPLRHPGRPQHF.